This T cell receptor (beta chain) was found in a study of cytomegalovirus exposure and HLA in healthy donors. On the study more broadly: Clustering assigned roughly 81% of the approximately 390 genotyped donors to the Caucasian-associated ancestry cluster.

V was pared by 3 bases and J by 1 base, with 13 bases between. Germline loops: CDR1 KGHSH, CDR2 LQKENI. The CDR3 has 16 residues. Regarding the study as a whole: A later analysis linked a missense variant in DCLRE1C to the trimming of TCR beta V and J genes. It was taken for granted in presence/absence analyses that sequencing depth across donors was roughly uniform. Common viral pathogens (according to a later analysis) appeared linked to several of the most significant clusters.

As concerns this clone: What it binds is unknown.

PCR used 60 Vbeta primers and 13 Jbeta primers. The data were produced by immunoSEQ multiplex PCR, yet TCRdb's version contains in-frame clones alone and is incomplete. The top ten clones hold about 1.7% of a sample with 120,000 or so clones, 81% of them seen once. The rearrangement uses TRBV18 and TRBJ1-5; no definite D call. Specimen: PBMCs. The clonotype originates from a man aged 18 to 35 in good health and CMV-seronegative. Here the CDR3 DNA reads TGTGCCAGCTCACCTGCGTCGGGTGGGAGCAATCAGCCCCAGCATTTT. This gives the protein CASSPASGGSNQPQHF.